The clone carrying this T cell receptor beta chain was seen only once. Seattle patients were enrolled while actively infected and followed longitudinally. The data were obtained in a study of blood T cell repertoires in COVID-19. Study as a whole: Some COVID-19 samples were acute and others convalescent; all came from the United States, Italy and Spain. PBMCs, B-cell-depleted T cells, or T cells were the source of the cDNA or gDNA that made up the material.

Original data processing: Using reference gene primer amplification, nucleated cell counts were estimated. Assay used: immunoSEQ multiplex PCR; TCRdb lists only in-frame clones, some missing. The DNA was the basis for D and trimming; V, J and clone size are from that table. The sample lists about 210,000 clones, around four fifths occurring once. The sequenced material came from peripheral blood. This sequence originates from a woman of 80 years or more with COVID-19, enrolled during active disease.

CDR3 sequence (DNA): TGTGCCAGCAGCTTGGGGGGGACTAGCGGGGCGAACACCGGGGAGCTGTTTTTT. This gives the protein CASSLGGTSGANTGELFF. V and J are TRBV5-4 and TRBJ2-2; 13 bases agree with TRBD2. The germline CDR1 and CDR2 sequences are SGHNT and YYREEE (reference sequence). Trimming removed 0 bases from V and 0 bases from J; junction bases left unmatched: 2. The CDR3 runs 18 residues.